This TCR beta chain comes out of a study of blood T cell repertoires in COVID-19 (dated by TCRdb to 2018 to 2021). Turning to the overall study: Samples covering the acute and convalescent phases of COVID-19 were provided by collaborators in the United States, Italy and Spain. Subjects who had been exposed to COVID-19, were actively infected with it, or had recovered from it provided the deeply sampled blood TCRbeta repertoires that made up the dataset. The material from the prospective study consisted of cDNA or gDNA derived from T cells, B-cell-depleted T cells, or PBMCs. HLA class I and class II types, where available, came from metadata supplied by the sample provider rather than from assay-based typing. Samples were obtained from the ongoing ImmuneRACE study (first 160 participants) and from approximately 1,200 subjects provided by 6 global collaborators. A de-identified subject ID, COVID-19 status, age in years and sex were almost always included in the sample metadata. The repertoires were released in a freely available public database intended as a resource for research on the immune response to SARS-CoV-2. Summary of the overall study and its limitations: Clinical and demographic metadata were provided uncurated, with the amount varying by source and participant.

At the junction V is shortened by 3 bases and J by 3 bases; bases outside the gene matches: 7. The germline V gene gives CDR1 as KGHSH and CDR2 as LQKENI. The CDR3 runs 16 amino acids, cysteine and phenylalanine included. Of all the DNA, just the CDR3 is kept, 48 bases in frame from base 1. Each collaborating institution followed its own protocols to collect whole blood in K2EDTA tubes. For TCRbeta analysis, collaborators shipped samples as frozen whole blood, isolated PBMCs, or DNA extracted from either of those sample types. Worth noting for this clone: Its antigen remains undetermined. Per-nucleotide qualities are absent, and no much larger clonotype sits a single base away.

The immunoSEQ Assay, a bias-controlled multiplex PCR, was used to amplify TCRbeta CDR3 regions from genomic DNA. The published analysis was carried out like this. The number of nucleated cells in each sample was estimated from the amplification of reference gene primers within the assay. To quantify the absolute abundance of each unique TCRbeta CDR3 rearrangement, sequence reads were collapsed and filtered. Productive Simpson clonality was computed per sample as the square root of Simpson's diversity index over productive rearrangements. TCRdb provides this immuneACCESS table in a form limited to in-frame rearrangements. Some clones are lacking; in checked studies, under half of them reflect an unresolved V gene, and why the rest are absent is not known. D and trimming were read from the DNA, whereas the V and J calls and clone size are those reported in that table. The table for this sample lists about 200,000 clones; 65% to 90% of them were counted only once. 4.5% to 7.5% of the sample is held by the ten biggest clonotypes.

Sequenced input: peripheral blood. The V and J genes are TRBV18 and TRBJ2-1; TRBD2 fits 8 bases in the junction. The receptor comes from a man older than 75 with acute or convalescent COVID-19. At the DNA level, the sequence is TGTGCCAGCTCACCCCCGAGCGGGAGTGGCTACAATGAGCAGTTCTTC. Its amino acids are CASSPPSGSGYNEQFF.